This T cell receptor (beta chain) was obtained from a study of vaccination and CD4 T cells after COVID-19. Stated treatment: roughly 10-day PBMC culture with coronavirus spike peptide pools or control peptides (ViraFEST assay). CDR1 is SGHNT, CDR2 YENEEA, per germline. CDR3 length equals 14 residues. V lost 1 base and J 6 bases, leaving 11 bases between the germline ends. The Oncomine TCR Beta short-read assay sequenced DNA from cultured CD4+ T cells. TCRdb re-derived calls from the PCR reads in MiXCR, one entry per CDR3 protein. The sample holds under 7,000 distinct CDR3 sequences; about 17% are singletons and the top ten take less than 25%. As for this clonotype: As yet, its antigen is unknown.

This receptor was obtained from a human donor who had recovered from COVID-19. The sequenced sample consisted of CD4+ T cells from blood, cultured in vitro. The V call is TRBV11-3, the J call TRBJ2-3, with D perhaps matching TRBD1 or TRBD2 (6 bases each). The CDR3, as DNA: TGTGCCAGCAGCTTAGTCGGGGGCGGGGATACGCAGTATTTT. Amino acid sequence: CASSLVGGGDTQYF.